This entry is about one T cell receptor (beta chain). The sample comes from a study of cytomegalovirus exposure and HLA in healthy donors. Assay used: immunoSEQ multiplex PCR; TCRdb lists only in-frame clones, some missing. Altogether more than 95,000 clones are present, 95% to 97% being singletons, with the ten largest covering 1.7%. Sequences were obtained from PBMCs. This clonotype originated in a man younger than 35 in good health and CMV-seronegative.

CDR3 nucleotides: TGTGCCAGCAAGGTCCAGGGGGGATACAATGAGCAGTTCTTC. It codes for CASKVQGGYNEQFF. This chain connects TRBV5-6 to TRBJ2-1, with TRBD1 as a possible D gene (7 bases). CDR1 and CDR2 (germline): SGHDT, YYEEEE. The V gene lost 6 bases and the J gene lost 4 bases, with 14 bases spanning the gap. This CDR3 is 14 amino acids long. Full variable domain (remainder filled in from reference TRBV5-6 and TRBJ2-1): DAGVTQSPTHLIKTRGQQVTLRCSPKSGHDTVSWYQQALGQGPQFIFQYYEEEERQRGNFPDRFSGHQFPNYSSELNVNALLLGDSALYLCASKVQGGYNEQFFGPGTRLTVL.